The table lists the clone carrying this TCR beta chain with a count of one. This sample is part of a study of blood T cell repertoires in COVID-19. Study-wide context: PBMCs, B-cell-depleted T cells, or T cells provided the cDNA or gDNA that made up the material.

The repertoire was sequenced with immunoSEQ multiplex PCR; TCRdb's copy has only in-frame clones and lacks some. The sample carries approximately 290,000 clones, around 81% recorded once. The CDR3 extends over 12 amino acids. Germline V CDR1 and CDR2: SGHTA, FQGNSA. With V trimmed by 5 bases and J by 7 bases, 3 bases remained unmatched. Enrollment of patients from Seattle took place during active infection, with longitudinal follow-up. The TCR originated in a person aged 65 to 85 with COVID-19, enrolled during active disease. The sequencing sample was made of peripheral blood. The gene calls are TRBV7-2 and TRBJ2-3; 7 positions agree with TRBD1. CDR3 DNA: TGTGCCAGCAGCCCAGGGGGAAATACGCAGTATTTT. The encoded protein is CASSPGGNTQYF.